One and the same sample provided the 15 T cell receptor beta chains below, sequenced in a study of cytomegalovirus exposure and HLA in healthy donors. With 60 Vbeta and 13 Jbeta primers, the PCR was carried out. Sequenced by immunoSEQ multiplex PCR; TCRdb stores in-frame clones only, minus some. There are about 150,000 clones in the sample, with 1.5% to 2% held by the top ten. Specimen: PBMCs. These receptors were obtained from a woman between 45 and 60 years old in good health and CMV-seronegative.

This chain uses TRBV19 with TRBJ2-3; D is perhaps TRBD1 (8 bases). CDR1 LNHDA and CDR2 SQIVND come from the germline V gene (reference sequence). The CDR3 spans 16 residues. Trimming took off 4 bases at V and 0 bases at J, with 14 bases between the two ends. The CDR3 spells CASSNRGGTSTDTQYF. The CDR3 DNA is TGTGCCAGTAGTAACAGGGGGGGAACTAGCACAGATACGCAGTATTTT.

This chain connects TRBV5-6 to TRBJ1-4; D is unclear. The CDR3 contains 12 residues. V was clipped by 0 bases and J by 10 bases, with 7 bases between them. CDR1 SGHDT and CDR2 YYEEEE come from the germline V gene. The DNA of the CDR3 is TGTGCCAGCAGCTTGGATGGCGGAAAACTGTTTTTT. This gives the protein CASSLDGGKLFF.

The J gene is TRBJ2-2, the V gene TRBV10-3, with TRBD2 matching 8 bases. The CDR3 is 16 residues long. Per the germline V gene, CDR1 is ENHRY and CDR2 is SYGVKD. V lost 4 bases and J lost 2; bases outside the gene matches: 6. This CDR3 reads CAISAQAGGNTGELFF. CDR3 in DNA: TGTGCCATCAGTGCACAGGCGGGAGGTAACACCGGGGAGCTGTTTTTT.

The gene calls are TRBV9 and TRBJ2-5; 7 bases are a match to TRBD2. CDR1 SGDLS and CDR2 YYNGEE come from the germline V gene. The length of the CDR3 is 13 residues. Trimming removed 0 bases from V and 7 bases from J; junction bases left unmatched: 3. CDR3 amino acids: CASSVGGEGTQYF. The CDR3 nucleotides are TGTGCCAGCAGCGTAGGGGGGGAGGGGACCCAGTACTTC.

This rearrangement joins TRBV19 to TRBJ2-5; tentatively, D is TRBD1 (6 bases). Germline V gene sequence: CDR1 LNHDA, CDR2 SQIVND (reference sequence). V lost 6 bases and J lost 5, with 31 bases in between. This CDR3 contains 19 residues. CDR3 in amino acids: CASRRGRGRGLELVETQYF. CDR3 sequence (DNA): TGTGCCAGTAGGAGGGGCAGGGGCCGAGGGTTGGAATTAGTGGAGACCCAGTACTTC.

The chain combines TRBV4-1 with TRBJ2-7, with 7 bases aligning to TRBD1. V lost 1 base, J lost 4 bases, and 7 bases stayed unmatched. The CDR3 runs to 15 residues. Germline lookup yields CDR1 MGHRA and CDR2 YSYEKL. CDR3 region: CASSQVEDRTYEQYF. CDR3 nucleotides: TGCGCCAGCAGCCAAGTCGAGGACAGGACTTACGAGCAGTACTTC.

The chain recombines TRBV6-5 with TRBJ2-6; D possibly corresponds to TRBD1 (5 bases). The CDR3 has 15 amino acids. V gave up 5 bases and J gave up 0 bases, with 8 bases separating them. CDR1 and CDR2 (germline): MNHEY, SVGAGI. The chain's CDR3 is CASSRQNSGANVLTF. The DNA for the CDR3 is TGTGCCAGCAGTCGACAGAACTCTGGGGCCAACGTCCTGACTTTC.

The chain joins TRBV11-2 to TRBJ2-5; TRBD2 might be the D (6 bases). The CDR3 totals 15 residues. Germline CDR1 and CDR2: SGHAT and FQNNGV. Trimming stripped 2 bases from V and 5 bases from J, with 15 bases between. The DNA of the CDR3 is TGTGCCAGCAGCTTACCGGGACTCAGGGTGGAGACCCAGTACTTC. This encodes CASSLPGLRVETQYF.

The CDR3 spells CASRERGQSGYTF. In nucleotides, the CDR3 is TGTGCCAGCAGGGAGCGGGGGCAATCTGGCTACACCTTC. The rearrangement links TRBV6-1 to TRBJ1-2; D is perhaps TRBD1 (6 bases). This CDR3 spans 13 amino acids. Germline CDR1 MNHNS, CDR2 SASEGT. V was clipped by 6 bases and J by 7 bases, with 15 bases between them.

The rearrangement joins TRBV7-6 to TRBJ1-1; the D gene is possibly TRBD1 (6 bases). Germline CDR1 SGHVS, CDR2 FNYEAQ. Between the trimmed V and J ends, which lost 2 bases and 2 bases, there was a span of 9 bases. This CDR3 comprises 14 residues. The CDR3, as DNA: TGTGCCAGCAGCTTACGACAGGATAACACTGAAGCTTTCTTT. This translates into CASSLRQDNTEAFF.

This rearrangement joins TRBV11-2 to TRBJ1-3; a weak D match, TRBD1 (5 bases). This CDR3 is built from 13 residues. The V end lost 7 bases, the J end lost 0 bases, and 7 bases lay between the germline ends. Looked up from germline, CDR1 is SGHAT and CDR2 is FQNNGV. Here the CDR3 reads CASKDSSGNTIYF. DNA of the CDR3: TGTGCCAGCAAAGACAGCTCTGGAAACACCATATATTTT.

The chain links TRBV9 to TRBJ1-2; no clear D gene. CDR1 is SGDLS and CDR2 is YYNGEE in the germline V gene. V was trimmed by 0 bases and J by 6 bases, leaving 15 bases between them. The CDR3 is 15 residues long. CDR3 coding DNA: TGTGCCAGCAGCGTAGAGCCGGGAATAACAAATGGCTACACCTTC. Encoded protein: CASSVEPGITNGYTF.

The genes are TRBV29-1 and TRBJ2-7; tentative D call: TRBD1 (6 bases). CDR3 length equals 12 residues. Looked up from germline, CDR1 is SQVTM and CDR2 is ANQGSEA. Between the trimmed V and J ends, which lost 6 bases and 2 bases, there was a span of 11 bases. The CDR3 region has the DNA TGCAGCGTACAGGACAGTCCCTACGAGCAGTACTTC. Translated: CSVQDSPYEQYF.

The chain joins TRBV14 to TRBJ2-7; 14 bases line up with TRBD2. Trimming cost V 1 base and J 2 bases; bases outside gene matches: 1. The germline gives CDR1 SGHDN, CDR2 FVKESK. There are 16 residues in the CDR3. In DNA form, the CDR3 reads TGTGCCAGCAGCCAAGTGGGACTAGCGGGAGCCTACGAGCAGTACTTC. It specifies CASSQVGLAGAYEQYF.

The chain couples TRBV7-2 to TRBJ1-2; 11 positions match TRBD1. The CDR3 totals 15 residues. From germline, CDR1 is SGHTA and CDR2 FQGNSA. The trim removed 2 bases at V and 9 bases at J, leaving 8 bases unmatched. Here the CDR3 DNA reads TGTGCCAGCAGCTTATGGGGGACAGGGGGATCTAGCTACACCTTC. Translation: CASSLWGTGGSSYTF.